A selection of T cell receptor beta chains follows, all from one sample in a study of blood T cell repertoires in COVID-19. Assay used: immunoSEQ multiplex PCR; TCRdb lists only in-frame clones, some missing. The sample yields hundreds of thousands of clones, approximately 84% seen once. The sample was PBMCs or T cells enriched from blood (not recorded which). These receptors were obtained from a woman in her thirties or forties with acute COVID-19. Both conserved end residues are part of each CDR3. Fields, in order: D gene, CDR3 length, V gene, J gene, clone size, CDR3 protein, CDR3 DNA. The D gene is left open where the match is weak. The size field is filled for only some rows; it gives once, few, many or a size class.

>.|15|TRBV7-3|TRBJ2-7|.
CASSLTSGPRHEQYF
TGTGCCAGCAGCTTAACTTCGGGTCCCCGACACGAGCAGTACTTC
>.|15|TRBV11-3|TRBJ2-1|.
CASSLRMEGHNEQFF
TGTGCCAGCAGCTTACGCATGGAGGGGCACAATGAGCAGTTCTTC
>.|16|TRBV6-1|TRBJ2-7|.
CASSEGAGASSYEQYF
TGTGCCAGCAGCGAAGGCGCAGGGGCGAGCTCCTACGAGCAGTACTTC
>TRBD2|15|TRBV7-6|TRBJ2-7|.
CASSRTRGGSYEQYF
TGTGCCAGCAGCAGGACTAGAGGAGGTTCCTACGAGCAGTACTTC
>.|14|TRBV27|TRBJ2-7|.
CASSIKHRPYEQYF
TGTGCCAGCAGTATAAAACACCGCCCCTACGAGCAGTACTTC
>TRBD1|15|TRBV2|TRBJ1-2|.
CASSLESGQNYGYTF
TGTGCCAGCAGTCTCGAGTCGGGACAGAACTATGGCTACACCTTC
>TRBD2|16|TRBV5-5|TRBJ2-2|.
CASSRNLAGVPGELFF
TGTGCCAGCAGCCGCAATTTAGCGGGAGTCCCCGGGGAGCTGTTTTTT
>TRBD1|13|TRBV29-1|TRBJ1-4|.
CSVRGTGDGKLFF
TGCAGCGTGCGGGGGACAGGGGACGGAAAACTGTTTTTT
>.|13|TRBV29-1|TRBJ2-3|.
CSGIQGGTDTQYF
TGCAGCGGGATACAGGGTGGCACAGATACGCAGTATTTT
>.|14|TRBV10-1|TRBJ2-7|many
CASSTGESSYEQYF
TGCGCCAGCAGTACGGGGGAGAGCTCCTACGAGCAGTACTTC
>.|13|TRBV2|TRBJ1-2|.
CASRRSEGDGYTF
TGTGCCAGCAGGAGGAGCGAGGGGGATGGCTACACCTTC
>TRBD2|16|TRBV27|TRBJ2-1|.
CASRTPGLVPDNEQFF
TGTGCCAGCAGAACCCCGGGACTAGTCCCCGACAATGAGCAGTTCTTC
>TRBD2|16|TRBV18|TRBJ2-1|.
CASSLKLAGAANEQFF
TGTGCCAGCTCACTGAAACTAGCGGGAGCGGCTAATGAGCAGTTCTTC
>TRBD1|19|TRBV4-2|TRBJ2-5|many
CASSQDDPRTGGFGETQYF
TGTGCCAGCAGCCAAGATGACCCAAGGACAGGGGGCTTCGGAGAGACCCAGTACTTC
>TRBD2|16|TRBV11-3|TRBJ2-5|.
CASSQGLAGERETQYF
TGTGCCAGCAGCCAGGGACTAGCGGGAGAGAGAGAGACCCAGTACTTC
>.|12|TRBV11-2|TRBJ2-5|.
CASSRGLETQYF
TGTGCCAGCAGCCGAGGTTTGGAGACCCAGTACTTC
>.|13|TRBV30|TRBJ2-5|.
CAWTGGLVVTQYF
TGTGCCTGGACGGGGGGCCTCGTAGTGACCCAGTACTTC
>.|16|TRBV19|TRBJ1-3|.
CASSRTEISSGNTIYF
TGTGCCAGTAGTCGGACAGAGATAAGCTCTGGAAACACCATATATTTT
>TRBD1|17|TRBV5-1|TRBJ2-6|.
CASSSGTGGFGANVLTF
TGCGCCAGCAGCTCCGGGACAGGGGGTTTTGGGGCCAACGTCCTGACTTTC
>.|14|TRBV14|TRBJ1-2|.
CASSQETASLGYTF
TGTGCCAGCAGCCAGGAAACAGCATCCCTAGGCTACACCTTC
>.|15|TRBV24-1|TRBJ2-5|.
CATSELQAFQETQYF
TGTGCCACCAGTGAGTTACAGGCGTTCCAAGAGACCCAGTACTTC
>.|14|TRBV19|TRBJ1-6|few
CASSIGGNNSPLHF
TGTGCCAGTAGTATAGGAGGGAATAATTCACCCCTCCACTTT
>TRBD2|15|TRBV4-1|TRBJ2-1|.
CASSELAGVVNEQFF
TGCGCCAGCAGCGAATTAGCGGGAGTGGTGAATGAGCAGTTCTTC